The rows below give T cell receptor beta chains drawn from one sample of a study of radiation and T cells in renal cell carcinoma. The table came from immunoSEQ multiplex PCR; TCRdb's copy has only in-frame clones and leaves some out. The sample has about 59,000 clones, 78% seen once. Material: blood, obtained from a patient whose treatment included radiotherapy and nephrectomy. The receptors here all came from a man aged 60 to 69 with renal cell carcinoma. The CDR3 runs from the conserved cysteine through the conserved F or W. The D gene is left open where the match is weak. Clone size appears in some rows only: once, few, many, or a class for an expanded clone.

d_gene: .
j_gene: TRBJ1-2
v_gene: TRBV10-3
abundance: .
CDR3nt: TGTGCCATCAGTGAGTCCACAGGGATAGGACACCCTGGCTACACCTTC
CDR3aa: CAISESTGIGHPGYTF

d_gene: TRBD2
j_gene: TRBJ2-3
v_gene: TRBV15
abundance: .
CDR3nt: TGTGCCACCAGCAGAGGTCGGCGGGGGGTGGGCACAGATACGCAGTATTTT
CDR3aa: CATSRGRRGVGTDTQYF

d_gene: .
j_gene: TRBJ2-1
v_gene: TRBV7-2
abundance: .
CDR3nt: TGTGCCAGCAGCTTACATCTAGCTCCCTCCTACAATGAGCAGTTCTTC
CDR3aa: CASSLHLAPSYNEQFF

d_gene: .
j_gene: TRBJ2-1
v_gene: TRBV19
abundance: .
CDR3nt: TGTGCCAGTAGTTCGGGAGTGCAGTTCTTC
CDR3aa: CASSSGVQFF

d_gene: TRBD2
j_gene: TRBJ2-3
v_gene: TRBV19
abundance: .
CDR3nt: TGTGCCAGTAGTATAGGGGGGGGAATTAGCACAAATACGCAGTATTTT
CDR3aa: CASSIGGGISTNTQYF

d_gene: .
j_gene: TRBJ1-2
v_gene: TRBV19
abundance: .
CDR3nt: TGTGCCAGTACCTCCCCCGGGGGGAACGCCGGATATGGCTACACCTTC
CDR3aa: CASTSPGGNAGYGYTF

d_gene: .
j_gene: TRBJ2-3
v_gene: TRBV2
abundance: once
CDR3nt: TGTGCCAGCAAGGAATTCGCTAGCACAGATACGCAGTATTTT
CDR3aa: CASKEFASTDTQYF

d_gene: TRBD1
j_gene: TRBJ1-1
v_gene: TRBV4-3
abundance: .
CDR3nt: TGCGCCAGCAGCCCGGACAGGGGCACTGAAGCTTTCTTT
CDR3aa: CASSPDRGTEAFF

d_gene: TRBD1
j_gene: TRBJ2-5
v_gene: TRBV2
abundance: .
CDR3nt: TGTGCCAGCAGTAGCCGGCGGACAGGGTCCGTGGAGACCCAGTACTTC
CDR3aa: CASSSRRTGSVETQYF

d_gene: TRBD1
j_gene: TRBJ2-4
v_gene: TRBV15
abundance: once
CDR3nt: TGTGCCACCAGCAGGCGCAGGGGACAGCTAGCCAAAAACATTCAGTACTTC
CDR3aa: CATSRRRGQLAKNIQYF

d_gene: .
j_gene: TRBJ2-3
v_gene: TRBV5-4
abundance: once
CDR3nt: TGTGCCAGCAGCAGCGGGACCCCAGGGGCAGATACGCAGTATTTT
CDR3aa: CASSSGTPGADTQYF

d_gene: .
j_gene: TRBJ1-1
v_gene: TRBV18
abundance: .
CDR3nt: TGTGCCAGCTCACCAATTGAAGCGGGCACTGAAGCTTTCTTT
CDR3aa: CASSPIEAGTEAFF

d_gene: .
j_gene: TRBJ2-7
v_gene: TRBV7-8
abundance: .
CDR3nt: TGTGCCAGCAGCTATCAGGGGTACGAGCAGTACTTC
CDR3aa: CASSYQGYEQYF

d_gene: .
j_gene: TRBJ1-1
v_gene: TRBV7-6
abundance: .
CDR3nt: TGTGCCAGCAGCTTAGCGGACGGGTGGGACACTGAAGCTTTCTTT
CDR3aa: CASSLADGWDTEAFF

d_gene: .
j_gene: TRBJ2-4
v_gene: TRBV11-3
abundance: once
CDR3nt: TGTGCCAGCAGCCATGCCCAGCGAACGTTGGAAAACATTCAGTACTTC
CDR3aa: CASSHAQRTLENIQYF

d_gene: TRBD1
j_gene: TRBJ2-1
v_gene: TRBV18
abundance: .
CDR3nt: TGTGCCAGCTCCCAAGGGACAGCCCGTGGAAACAATGAGCAGTTCTTC
CDR3aa: CASSQGTARGNNEQFF

d_gene: .
j_gene: TRBJ1-1
v_gene: TRBV18
abundance: .
CDR3nt: TGTGCCAGCTCATTAACAGGGATAATGAACACTGAAGCTTTCTTT
CDR3aa: CASSLTGIMNTEAFF

d_gene: .
j_gene: TRBJ1-1
v_gene: TRBV2
abundance: .
CDR3nt: TGTGCCAGCAGTGTTGGTCAGTTCACTGAAGCTTTCTTT
CDR3aa: CASSVGQFTEAFF

d_gene: TRBD1
j_gene: TRBJ1-5
v_gene: TRBV30
abundance: few
CDR3nt: TGTGCCTGGAGTGTAGACGACAGGGGATTTCGCAATCAGCCCCAGCATTTT
CDR3aa: CAWSVDDRGFRNQPQHF

d_gene: .
j_gene: TRBJ1-5
v_gene: TRBV19
abundance: once
CDR3nt: TGTGCCAGTAGTATCGGTGGCAGGCAGCCCCAGCATTTT
CDR3aa: CASSIGGRQPQHF

d_gene: TRBD1
j_gene: TRBJ1-2
v_gene: TRBV15
abundance: .
CDR3nt: TGTGCCACCAGCATCCCCGACAGGGCGATTGGTGGCTACACCTTC
CDR3aa: CATSIPDRAIGGYTF

d_gene: .
j_gene: TRBJ1-1
v_gene: TRBV9
abundance: few
CDR3nt: TGTGCCAGCAGCGTCTCAGGTGGTTCTGAAGCTTTCTTT
CDR3aa: CASSVSGGSEAFF

d_gene: .
j_gene: TRBJ2-1
v_gene: TRBV30
abundance: once
CDR3nt: TGTGCCTGGAGTATCTCCGGGCCTCCGTTCTTC
CDR3aa: CAWSISGPPFF

d_gene: TRBD2
j_gene: TRBJ2-3
v_gene: TRBV5-1
abundance: .
CDR3nt: TGCGCCAGCAGCTTGGATCAGCGGGGGGTTAGCACAGATACGCAGTATTTT
CDR3aa: CASSLDQRGVSTDTQYF

d_gene: TRBD1
j_gene: TRBJ2-2
v_gene: TRBV29-1
abundance: .
CDR3nt: TGCAGCGGCCGGACAGGACGGATCGACACCGGGGAGCTGTTTTTT
CDR3aa: CSGRTGRIDTGELFF

d_gene: TRBD1
j_gene: TRBJ1-2
v_gene: TRBV13
abundance: .
CDR3nt: TGTGCCAGCAGCTTCAGGACAGGCTTTAACTATGGCTACACCTTC
CDR3aa: CASSFRTGFNYGYTF

d_gene: .
j_gene: TRBJ1-1
v_gene: TRBV30
abundance: .
CDR3nt: TGTGCCTGGAGTGTAACTCTGGGGAACACTGAAGCTTTCTTT
CDR3aa: CAWSVTLGNTEAFF

d_gene: .
j_gene: TRBJ2-5
v_gene: TRBV30
abundance: .
CDR3nt: TGTGCCTGGAGTGTTTATAGGAACCGCCAAGAGACCCAGTACTTC
CDR3aa: CAWSVYRNRQETQYF

d_gene: TRBD2
j_gene: TRBJ2-2
v_gene: TRBV5-6
abundance: .
CDR3nt: TGTGCCAGCAGCTTGGGTCCTAGCGGAAGAGGGGAGCTGTTTTTT
CDR3aa: CASSLGPSGRGELFF

d_gene: TRBD1
j_gene: TRBJ1-2
v_gene: TRBV11-2
abundance: .
CDR3nt: TGTGCCAGCTCGACAGGGATTAACTATGGCTACACCTTC
CDR3aa: CASSTGINYGYTF

d_gene: TRBD1
j_gene: TRBJ2-7
v_gene: TRBV6-1
abundance: once
CDR3nt: TGTGCCAGCAACGTTTTCACAGGGGGAACCTACGAGCAGTACTTC
CDR3aa: CASNVFTGGTYEQYF

d_gene: TRBD1
j_gene: TRBJ2-3
v_gene: TRBV19
abundance: few
CDR3nt: TGTGCCAGTAGTATAGATCACAGGGGCGCAGCAGATACGCAGTATTTT
CDR3aa: CASSIDHRGAADTQYF

d_gene: .
j_gene: TRBJ2-1
v_gene: TRBV19
abundance: .
CDR3nt: TGTGCCAGTAGTATAGGCCCCACTAATGAGCAGTTCTTC
CDR3aa: CASSIGPTNEQFF

d_gene: TRBD1
j_gene: TRBJ1-1
v_gene: TRBV5-1
abundance: .
CDR3nt: TGCGCCAGCAGTGGTGGACAGGCAGGCACTGAAGCTTTCTTT
CDR3aa: CASSGGQAGTEAFF

d_gene: .
j_gene: TRBJ2-7
v_gene: TRBV6-1
abundance: .
CDR3nt: TGTGCCAGCAGTGAAGTCGGGTACGGTTACGAGCAGTACTTC
CDR3aa: CASSEVGYGYEQYF